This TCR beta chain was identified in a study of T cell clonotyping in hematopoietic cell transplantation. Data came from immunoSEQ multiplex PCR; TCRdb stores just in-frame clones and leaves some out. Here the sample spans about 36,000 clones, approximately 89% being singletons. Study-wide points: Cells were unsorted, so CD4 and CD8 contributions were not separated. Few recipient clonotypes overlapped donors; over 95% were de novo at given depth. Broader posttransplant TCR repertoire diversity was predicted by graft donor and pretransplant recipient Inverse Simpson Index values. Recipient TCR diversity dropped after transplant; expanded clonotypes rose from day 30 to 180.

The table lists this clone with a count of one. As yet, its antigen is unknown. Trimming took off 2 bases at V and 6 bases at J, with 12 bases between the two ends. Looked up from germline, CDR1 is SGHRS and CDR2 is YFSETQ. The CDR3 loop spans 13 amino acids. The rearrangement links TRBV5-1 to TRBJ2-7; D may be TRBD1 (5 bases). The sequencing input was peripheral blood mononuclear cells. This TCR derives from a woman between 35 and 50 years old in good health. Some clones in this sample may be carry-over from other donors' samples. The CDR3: CASSLGDRSEQYF. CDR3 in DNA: TGCGCCAGCAGCTTAGGGGATCGATCCGAGCAGTACTTC.